This TCR beta chain was obtained from a study of T cell changes during pregnancy in multiple sclerosis. The table came from immunoSEQ multiplex PCR; TCRdb's copy has only in-frame clones and leaves some out. The sample holds tens of thousands of clones, approximately 90% seen once. This CDR3 contains 14 residues. Deletions cut 2 bases from V and 1 base from J, with 8 bases between. Looked up from germline, CDR1 is SGHAT and CDR2 is FQDESV (reference sequence). The chain links TRBV11-1 to TRBJ2-5; D remains unclear. The sequence came from a female donor in good health, enrolled as a control in a pregnancy study. The sequences come from peripheral blood, collected in the second trimester of pregnancy. CDR3 region: CASSLSPGQETQYF. In nucleotides, the CDR3 is TGTGCCAGCAGCTTATCCCCGGGCCAAGAGACCCAGTACTTC. Variable domain in full (rest from reference TRBV11-1 and TRBJ2-5): EAEVAQSPRYKITEKSQAVAFWCDPISGHATLYWYRQILGQGPELLVQFQDESVVDDSQLPKDRFSAERLKGVDSTLKIQPAELGDSAMYLCASSLSPGQETQYFGPGTRLLVL.